This entry is about one TCR beta chain. This entry comes from a study of graft-versus-host responses after intestinal transplantation. The repertoire was sequenced with immunoSEQ multiplex PCR; TCRdb's copy has only in-frame clones and lacks some. The profile shows about 25,000 clones, approximately 40% of them singletons. This CDR3 spans 17 amino acids. With V trimmed by 0 bases and J by 7 bases, 17 bases remained unmatched. The germline gives CDR1 GTSNPN, CDR2 SVGIG (reference sequence). The receptor was derived from a human patient who received an intestinal transplant. V is TRBV30 and J is TRBJ2-5; 7 bases are a match to TRBD1. The specimen was alloreactive CD4+ T cells from a mixed lymphocyte reaction culture, collected before intestinal transplant. The subset was: CFSE-low proliferating T cells sorted from roughly 6-day pre-transplant mixed lymphocyte reaction (GvH or HvG direction). CDR3 sequence reads: CAWSVFYTGDVPWTQYF. The CDR3 DNA is TGTGCCTGGAGTGTATTCTATACAGGGGATGTCCCGTGGACCCAGTACTTC.